These T cell receptor beta chains were read from a single sample in a study of OX40 agonist ivuxolimab in advanced cancers. The protocol was immunoSEQ multiplex PCR, while the TCRdb copy is restricted to in-frame clones and leaves out a portion. The repertoire includes more than 11,000 clones, around 82% of them detected once, and roughly 20% sits in the top ten. The material sequenced was CD4+ or CD8+ T cells sorted from blood, taken in a trial of the OX40 agonist ivuxolimab. The origin of the receptors is an adult with an advanced solid tumor such as melanoma, head and neck, liver or kidney cancer. The CDR3 runs from the conserved cysteine through the conserved F or W. A D gene is named only where the DNA matches it firmly. Only some rows state a clone size, as once, few, many or a class for expanded clones.

CDR3nt: TGCAGCGTTGACCCTACTACCTCCCGGGGATACAATGAGCAGTTCTTC
CDR3aa: CSVDPTTSRGYNEQFF
j_gene: TRBJ2-1
v_gene: TRBV29-1
d_gene: .
abundance: .

CDR3nt: TGTGCCAGCAGCCCCCGGGACAGGGTGTACGAGCAGTACTTC
CDR3aa: CASSPRDRVYEQYF
j_gene: TRBJ2-7
v_gene: TRBV9
d_gene: TRBD1
abundance: .

CDR3nt: TGTGCCAGCAGCTTAGGAAGGGGGCCTTTCTACGAGCAGTACTTC
CDR3aa: CASSLGRGPFYEQYF
j_gene: TRBJ2-7
v_gene: TRBV11-2
d_gene: TRBD1
abundance: .

CDR3nt: TGTGCCATCAGCGACGGGACAGGGTACGGCTACGAGCAGTACTTC
CDR3aa: CAISDGTGYGYEQYF
j_gene: TRBJ2-7
v_gene: TRBV10-3
d_gene: TRBD1
abundance: .

CDR3nt: TGCGCCAGCAGCCAGAAACAGGCTCGCGAGCAGTACTTC
CDR3aa: CASSQKQAREQYF
j_gene: TRBJ2-7
v_gene: TRBV4-3
d_gene: .
abundance: .

CDR3nt: TGTGCCAGCGCCGAGGAGGACATAAAAAATGAGCAGTTCTTC
CDR3aa: CASAEEDIKNEQFF
j_gene: TRBJ2-1
v_gene: TRBV25-1
d_gene: .
abundance: few

CDR3nt: TGCGCCAGCAGCCAAGACAGGGGGTACGAGCAGTACTTC
CDR3aa: CASSQDRGYEQYF
j_gene: TRBJ2-7
v_gene: TRBV5-4
d_gene: TRBD1
abundance: .

CDR3nt: TGTGCCTGTGGACAGGGGCTAAGCACAGATACGCAGTATTTT
CDR3aa: CACGQGLSTDTQYF
j_gene: TRBJ2-3
v_gene: TRBV30
d_gene: TRBD1
abundance: .

CDR3nt: TGTGCCAGCAGCTTGGGTCCTAGCGCTTGGTCTAGGCAGCAGTACTTC
CDR3aa: CASSLGPSAWSRQQYF
j_gene: TRBJ2-7
v_gene: TRBV5-6
d_gene: .
abundance: .

CDR3nt: TGTGCCTCCCAGGAAGGGGTCTCCTACGAGCAGTACTTC
CDR3aa: CASQEGVSYEQYF
j_gene: TRBJ2-7
v_gene: TRBV6-1
d_gene: .
abundance: few

CDR3nt: TGTGCCAGAAGCTTGAGGGGGGCATCTGGGGCCAACGTCCTGACTTTC
CDR3aa: CARSLRGASGANVLTF
j_gene: TRBJ2-6
v_gene: TRBV5-3
d_gene: .
abundance: few

CDR3nt: TGTGCCAGCAGCCCCGGCCCCTCCAACGAGCAGTACTTC
CDR3aa: CASSPGPSNEQYF
j_gene: TRBJ2-7
v_gene: TRBV5-8
d_gene: .
abundance: once

CDR3nt: TGTGCCTGGAGTGTACCCCCAGGCGACTCCACCTTC
CDR3aa: CAWSVPPGDSTF
j_gene: TRBJ1-2
v_gene: TRBV30
d_gene: .
abundance: .

CDR3nt: TGTGCCAGCAGCCGGCCGGCTACCGGGACTAGCGCAACCTACGAGCAGTACTTC
CDR3aa: CASSRPATGTSATYEQYF
j_gene: TRBJ2-7
v_gene: TRBV27
d_gene: TRBD2
abundance: .

CDR3nt: TGTGCCAGCAGTGACTCGAGTCGCGGGACACCACTCAGCAATCAGCCCCAGCATTTT
CDR3aa: CASSDSSRGTPLSNQPQHF
j_gene: TRBJ1-5
v_gene: TRBV6-4
d_gene: .
abundance: .

CDR3nt: TGTGCCAGCAGCTTGGCTAAACCCTACGAGCAGTACTTC
CDR3aa: CASSLAKPYEQYF
j_gene: TRBJ2-7
v_gene: TRBV11-2
d_gene: .
abundance: .

CDR3nt: TGTGCGGGGGTGACTAACTCTGGGGCCAACGTCCTGACTTTC
CDR3aa: CAGVTNSGANVLTF
j_gene: TRBJ2-6
v_gene: TRBV21-1
d_gene: .
abundance: large

CDR3nt: TGTGCCTGGAGTTGGACAGGGGCGAACGAAGCTTTCTTT
CDR3aa: CAWSWTGANEAFF
j_gene: TRBJ1-1
v_gene: TRBV30
d_gene: TRBD1
abundance: medium-sized

CDR3nt: TGTGCCAGCAGCCCAAGGGGCGACAGAGGAATGGATCACGAGCAGTACTTC
CDR3aa: CASSPRGDRGMDHEQYF
j_gene: TRBJ2-7
v_gene: TRBV4-2
d_gene: .
abundance: .

CDR3nt: TGTGCCAGTAGTATAGGGGGCGGGAGCTCCTACAATGAGCAGTTCTTC
CDR3aa: CASSIGGGSSYNEQFF
j_gene: TRBJ2-1
v_gene: TRBV19
d_gene: TRBD2
abundance: few

CDR3nt: TGTGCCAGCAGTGTTGCGTCCGGGACTAGCTGGGGCGGGGAGCTGTTTTTT
CDR3aa: CASSVASGTSWGGELFF
j_gene: TRBJ2-2
v_gene: TRBV6-1
d_gene: TRBD2
abundance: .

CDR3nt: TGCAGTGCTACGGTGGGGGAAACTCAGTACTTC
CDR3aa: CSATVGETQYF
j_gene: TRBJ2-7
v_gene: TRBV20-1
d_gene: .
abundance: .

CDR3nt: TGTGCCAGCAGTTTGACAGGGGGTTCTGGAAACACCATATATTTT
CDR3aa: CASSLTGGSGNTIYF
j_gene: TRBJ1-3
v_gene: TRBV27
d_gene: TRBD1
abundance: .

CDR3nt: TGTGCCAGCAGAGGACAGGGGATCACCGGGGAGCTGTTTTTT
CDR3aa: CASRGQGITGELFF
j_gene: TRBJ2-2
v_gene: TRBV5-4
d_gene: TRBD1
abundance: .

CDR3nt: TGTGCCAGCAGTGGGTGGGACAGTCACAATGAGCAGTTCTTC
CDR3aa: CASSGWDSHNEQFF
j_gene: TRBJ2-1
v_gene: TRBV2
d_gene: TRBD1
abundance: .

CDR3nt: TGTGCCAGCAGTTTAGGCTCGTACAATGAGCAGTTCTTC
CDR3aa: CASSLGSYNEQFF
j_gene: TRBJ2-1
v_gene: TRBV27
d_gene: .
abundance: .

CDR3nt: TGCGCCAGCAGCCAAGAACCCCCTGGACAGGGAGCCTACGAGCAGTACTTC
CDR3aa: CASSQEPPGQGAYEQYF
j_gene: TRBJ2-7
v_gene: TRBV4-1
d_gene: TRBD1
abundance: .

CDR3nt: TGCGCCAGCAGCTTGGCTTGGATCCTCCCTTGGCGGGAGGTAACAGATACGCAGTATTTT
CDR3aa: CASSLAWILPWREVTDTQYF
j_gene: TRBJ2-3
v_gene: TRBV5-1
d_gene: TRBD2
abundance: .

CDR3nt: TGTGCCAGCAGCCAAGAATTTGATACGCAGTATTTT
CDR3aa: CASSQEFDTQYF
j_gene: TRBJ2-3
v_gene: TRBV4-2
d_gene: .
abundance: few

CDR3nt: TGTGCCACCAGGAGCCCGGGGAACTCCGAGCAGTACTTC
CDR3aa: CATRSPGNSEQYF
j_gene: TRBJ2-7
v_gene: TRBV19
d_gene: .
abundance: .

CDR3nt: TGTGCCAGCAGCTTATCGGAGGGAGACGAGCAGTACTTC
CDR3aa: CASSLSEGDEQYF
j_gene: TRBJ2-7
v_gene: TRBV7-9
d_gene: .
abundance: .

CDR3nt: TGTGCCCTCGGACTAGCGGGAGTCCTTAGCACAGATACGCAGTATTTT
CDR3aa: CALGLAGVLSTDTQYF
j_gene: TRBJ2-3
v_gene: TRBV30
d_gene: TRBD2
abundance: .

CDR3nt: TGTGCCAGCTGTCAACGGACAGGTTACAATGAGCAGTTCTTC
CDR3aa: CASCQRTGYNEQFF
j_gene: TRBJ2-1
v_gene: TRBV27
d_gene: TRBD1
abundance: .

CDR3nt: TGCAGTGCCCCCCTAAGGACCCAGTACTTC
CDR3aa: CSAPLRTQYF
j_gene: TRBJ2-5
v_gene: TRBV20-1
d_gene: .
abundance: .

CDR3nt: TGTGCCAGCAGTGAATTCCCGCGAGCTTTCTTT
CDR3aa: CASSEFPRAFF
j_gene: TRBJ1-1
v_gene: TRBV2
d_gene: .
abundance: .

CDR3nt: TGTGCCAGCAGCTGGAGGGGGCCCTACAATGAGCAGTTCTTC
CDR3aa: CASSWRGPYNEQFF
j_gene: TRBJ2-1
v_gene: TRBV14
d_gene: .
abundance: .

CDR3nt: TGTGCCAGCAGCTTAGAGGCTAGCGGCCAATATGAGCAGTTCTTC
CDR3aa: CASSLEASGQYEQFF
j_gene: TRBJ2-1
v_gene: TRBV7-3
d_gene: TRBD2
abundance: .

CDR3nt: TGTGCCACGACAGGGTCAAGGGGTGAGCAGTTCTTC
CDR3aa: CATTGSRGEQFF
j_gene: TRBJ2-1
v_gene: TRBV2
d_gene: TRBD1
abundance: .

CDR3nt: TGCAGCGTTGCCGGGGCTACGGTTGAAAAACTGTTTTTT
CDR3aa: CSVAGATVEKLFF
j_gene: TRBJ1-4
v_gene: TRBV29-1
d_gene: .
abundance: .